This record looks at one T cell receptor beta chain sequence and its context. The CDR3 loop spans 16 amino acids. Trimming cost V 5 bases and J 1 base, with 18 bases left between them. Germline V gives CDR1 MNHEY, CDR2 SVGEGT. The sample belongs to a study of blood T cell repertoires in COVID-19. This table comes from immunoSEQ multiplex PCR, and its TCRdb copy is limited to in-frame clones, with some not included. Of over 60,000 clones in the sample, around 80% were seen once. Sequenced: peripheral blood. The chain joins TRBV6-2 or TRBV6-3 to TRBJ2-7; tentatively, D is TRBD1 (6 bases). This TCR came from a human donor in a cohort sampled during active COVID-19. The CDR3 DNA follows: TGTGCCAGCAGTCGCACCGGGGCAGGGACATCCTACGAGCAGTACTTC. As protein: CASSRTGAGTSYEQYF.